This T cell receptor beta chain was recovered during a study of blood T cells in healthy people across ages. Findings of the study overall: Estimates of diversity drawn from one million T cells were considered underestimates.

The V and J ends lost 3 bases and 2 bases respectively, with 13 bases between them. The CDR3 totals 15 residues. Germline CDR1 and CDR2: SGHRS and YFSETQ. As to this clonotype: Its matching antigen is unknown.

The use of a sample-barcoded 5' primer and a J-beta primer mix characterized a second PCR of roughly 6 to 11 cycles. Each cDNA molecule was tagged by a template-switch adaptor that had 12 random nucleotides. TCRdb re-analysed the 5' RACE reads in MiXCR, keeping a single row per CDR3 protein. Here the sample spans about 1,500,000 distinct CDR3 sequences, 40% to 50% being singletons. The sample providers were healthy Caucasian people from Russia, aged about 6 to 95. The sample taken for sequencing was blood. The TCR sequence derives from a young woman in good health. This sequence joins TRBV5-1 and TRBJ2-3; D may match TRBD1 or TRBD2 (5 bases each). The CDR3 reads CASSSLGASTDTQYF. The CDR3 DNA reads as TGCGCCAGCAGCTCCCTCGGGGCTTCCACAGATACGCAGTATTTT.